A single sample is the source of the 6 T cell receptor beta chains below, sequenced in a study of blood T cell repertoires in COVID-19. TCRdb's table, derived via immunoSEQ multiplex PCR, lists solely in-frame clones and lacks some. The table has about 24,000 clones, 81% seen once. The sample comprised peripheral blood. Every receptor here comes from a man aged 65 to 85 with acute or convalescent COVID-19.

This chain connects TRBV19 to TRBJ2-2; 9 bases are a match to TRBD1. The length of the CDR3 is 14 residues. V was pared by 5 bases and J by 6 bases, with 4 bases of the junction left unmatched. Looked up from germline, CDR1 is LNHDA and CDR2 is SQIVND (reference sequence). CDR3 protein: CASSWDRVAGELFF. Here the CDR3 DNA reads TGTGCCAGTAGTTGGGACAGGGTAGCCGGGGAGCTGTTTTTT. Together with reference TRBV19 and TRBJ2-2, the CDR3 gives the full variable domain: DGGITQSPKYLFRKEGQNVTLSCEQNLNHDAMYWYRQDPGQGLRLIYYSQIVNDFQKGDIAEGYSVSREKKESFPLTVTSAQKNPTAFYLCASSWDRVAGELFFGEGSRLTVL.

V and J are TRBV19 and TRBJ2-2, with 8 bases matching TRBD2. The CDR3 length is 15 residues. J lost 6 bases, V lost 5 bases, and 8 bases had no gene match. CDR1 is LNHDA and CDR2 is SQIVND in the germline V gene (reference sequence). CDR3 nucleotide sequence: TGTGCCAGTAGTGGTCCGACTAGCGTCGCCGGGGAGCTGTTTTTT. Encoded protein: CASSGPTSVAGELFF.

The sample holds a few counts of this clone. The CDR3 reads CARPSGTSGRREETQYF. For the CDR3, the DNA is TGCGCCAGACCTTCCGGGACTAGCGGGAGAAGGGAGGAGACCCAGTACTTC. V gene TRBV10-1 combines with J gene TRBJ2-5, with 14 positions matching TRBD2. This CDR3 is built from 17 residues. Per germline, CDR1 WNHNN and CDR2 SYGVQD (reference sequence). J gave up 5 bases and V 9 bases, and 14 bases lay outside the gene matches.

This chain joins TRBV7-9 and TRBJ1-2, with a weak D call TRBD1 (6 bases). Germline CDR1 SEHNR, CDR2 FQNEAQ (reference sequence). This CDR3 has 13 amino acids. V was clipped by 6 bases and J by 2 bases, with 10 bases between them. The CDR3 region is CASSNQGNYGYTF. The DNA of the CDR3 is TGTGCCAGCAGTAATCAGGGGAACTATGGCTACACCTTC.

J is TRBJ1-4 and V is TRBV7-2; maybe TRBD1 (5 bases). Germline V gene data show CDR1 as SGHTA and CDR2 as FQGNSA. V lost 7 bases and J lost 0, with 15 bases in between. The CDR3 totals 16 residues. CDR3 sequence reads: CASTRQFASTNEKLFF. The CDR3 nucleotides read TGTGCCAGCACTCGACAGTTTGCCTCAACTAATGAAAAACTGTTTTTT.

The chain uses TRBV30 and TRBJ1-2; TRBD1 aligns across 8 bases. Losses at the gene ends were 2 bases for V and 3 bases for J; bases not matched to a gene: 5. Germline V gene data show CDR1 as GTSNPN and CDR2 as SVGIG (reference sequence). This CDR3 region has 14 residues. The CDR3 DNA is TGTGCCTGGAGTCTCCCAGGGGGCCACTATGGCTACACCTTC. Its protein product is CAWSLPGGHYGYTF.